These T cell receptor beta chains were read from a single sample in a study of OX40 agonist ivuxolimab in advanced cancers. Sequencing was performed with immunoSEQ multiplex PCR; in TCRdb, only in-frame clones are kept and a portion is missing. The sample consists of fewer than 25,000 clones, around 73% of them appearing once. Sequenced material: CD4+ or CD8+ T cells sorted from blood, taken in a trial of the OX40 agonist ivuxolimab. The source of these receptors is an adult with an advanced solid tumor such as melanoma, head and neck, liver or kidney cancer. CDR3s leave out the opening cysteine and the closing phenylalanine or tryptophan. Fields, in order: CDR3 length, J gene, clone size, V gene, CDR3 protein. Expanded clones get a size class; other rows say once, few or many, or leave the size out.

>14|TRBJ1-4|medium-sized|TRBV6-1
ASSEAGGGSNEKLF
>10|TRBJ1-1|-|TRBV30
AWITTYTEAF
>14|TRBJ2-1|-|TRBV7-6
ASSALGQGRYNEQF
>11|TRBJ1-2|-|TRBV5-6
ASSLGSGGGYT
>15|TRBJ2-1|-|TRBV11-3
ASSPEADRRSYNEQF
>11|TRBJ1-2|-|TRBV12-1
ASSFGGTVGYT
>13|TRBJ1-6|-|TRBV27
ASSLSGTGSSPLH
>13|TRBJ1-2|few|TRBV7-2
ASSTRDTRNYGYT
>10|TRBJ1-5|-|TRBV7-9
ASSDTEQPQH
>11|TRBJ2-7|-|TRBV7-9
ASSDDGSGGQY
>13|TRBJ1-1|-|TRBV27
ASSSRQGGNTEAF
>15|TRBJ2-1|-|TRBV7-8
ASSPPASGSSYNEQF
>12|TRBJ2-7|-|TRBV11-2
ASSLGQGGYEQY
>12|TRBJ1-4|many|TRBV25-1
ASREGGLREKLF
>8|TRBJ2-1|-|TRBV29-1
SVENFEQF
>13|TRBJ1-4|-|TRBV7-9
ASSLGVSTNEKLF
>13|TRBJ2-7|-|TRBV4-3
ASSQARGASYEQY
>14|TRBJ2-3|-|TRBV9
ASSVEPGRGTDTQY
>11|TRBJ1-2|-|TRBV29-1
SARVTETYGYT
>14|TRBJ2-2|-|TRBV4-1
ASRQGQGAFTGELF
>15|TRBJ1-6|-|TRBV6-1
ASSENPGSEVGSPLH
>13|TRBJ1-2|-|TRBV5-5
ASSLLLGDNYGYT
>17|TRBJ2-3|-|TRBV27
ASSLLGVTGDGGGDTQY
>11|TRBJ1-1|many|TRBV7-9
ASRRQLNTEAF
>12|TRBJ1-2|-|TRBV28
ASSPPGQGDGYT
>14|TRBJ2-1|-|TRBV14
ASSQEERGGKNEQF
>13|TRBJ1-2|-|TRBV5-4
ASSDKPGQGDGYT
>15|TRBJ2-3|-|TRBV10-3
AISDFAVGGSTDTQY
>9|TRBJ2-7|-|TRBV27
ASSSSYEQY
>10|TRBJ2-1|-|TRBV7-3
ASGAGYNEQF
>18|TRBJ1-4|medium-sized|TRBV2
ASSEAPLEGARRMDEKLF
>14|TRBJ2-5|-|TRBV4-1
ASSPFSGQGEETQY
>15|TRBJ1-2|-|TRBV7-2
ASSLRSDLLANYGYT
>12|TRBJ1-1|-|TRBV27
ATRQGPLNTEAF
>12|TRBJ2-1|-|TRBV19
ASRGGLSYNEQF
>13|TRBJ1-5|-|TRBV7-3
ASSLVEGSGQPQH
>13|TRBJ2-7|-|TRBV7-3
ASSEDRTHSYEQY